This T cell receptor beta chain was profiled in a study of T-cell reconstitution after alpha-beta-depleted transplantation in children. Findings and caveats of the study: By about two months after transplant, alpha-beta T cells reportedly arose from several hundred graft clones that had expanded.

Germline V CDR1 and CDR2: LNHDA, SQIVND (reference sequence). The CDR3 loop spans 14 amino acids. As for this clonotype: Its specificity is unknown. At one of its ends the junction is not consistent with the germline gene, which may arise from a read error.

Molecular barcoding with unique molecular identifiers was used for the TCRbeta library. TCRdb called the PCR reads again in MiXCR, with one record for every CDR3 protein. The sample lists about 500,000 distinct CDR3 sequences; about an eighth were seen once. The chain uses TRBV19 and TRBJ1-2; the match to TRBD1 covers 8 bases. The sample in question was PBMCs, mostly from graft donor cells, obtained 180 days after TCRalphabeta/CD19-depleted stem cell transplant. The origin of this receptor is a female patient aged 2 to 10 who had a stem cell transplant for aplastic anemia, so the T cells may come from the graft donor. The CDR3 loop reads CASSRDRSFKGIDF. In DNA form, the CDR3 reads TGTGCCAGTAGTAGGGACAGGAGCTTTAAGGGAATCGACTTC.